The rows below give T cell receptor beta chains drawn from one sample of a study of T cells in Graves' hyperthyroidism and ophthalmopathy. TCRdb reprocessed the multiplex PCR reads via MiXCR and lists one record per CDR3 protein. The sample holds roughly 840,000 distinct CDR3 sequences; 38% are singletons and the top ten take around 10%. Input material: blood. The receptor source for this set is a man between 18 and 35 years old with Graves' hyperthyroidism. Both conserved end residues are part of each CDR3. A D gene is named only where the DNA matches it firmly. Clone size appears in some rows only: once, few, many, or a class for an expanded clone.

CDR3 DNA: TGTGCCAGCAGCGTAGGGGCAGGAATGGGAAACACCATATATTTT; CDR3 protein: CASSVGAGMGNTIYF; J gene: TRBJ1-3; clone size: NA; V gene: TRBV9; D gene: NA
CDR3 DNA: TGTGCCAGCAGTTACCCGACAGGGGAGAGCACTGAAGCTTTCTTT; CDR3 protein: CASSYPTGESTEAFF; J gene: TRBJ1-1; clone size: few; V gene: TRBV6-5; D gene: TRBD1
CDR3 DNA: TGTGCCAGCAGTTATTCGGAGAACTATGGCTACACCTTC; CDR3 protein: CASSYSENYGYTF; J gene: TRBJ1-2; clone size: NA; V gene: TRBV6-5; D gene: NA
CDR3 DNA: TGTGCCAGCCCGGGATCCTATGGCTACACCTTC; CDR3 protein: CASPGSYGYTF; J gene: TRBJ1-2; clone size: many; V gene: TRBV2; D gene: NA
CDR3 DNA: TGTGCCAGCAGTTACTCGGAGGAAGGGCCCACTGAAGCTTTCTTT; CDR3 protein: CASSYSEEGPTEAFF; J gene: TRBJ1-1; clone size: once; V gene: TRBV19; D gene: NA
CDR3 DNA: TGCGCCAGCAGCTTGGAGGCCCAACCTGATTCACCCCTCCACTTT; CDR3 protein: CASSLEAQPDSPLHF; J gene: TRBJ1-6; clone size: few; V gene: TRBV5-1; D gene: NA
CDR3 DNA: TGTGCCAGCAGCTTGGGATTTAAGGCCTCCTACGAGCAGTACTTC; CDR3 protein: CASSLGFKASYEQYF; J gene: TRBJ2-7; clone size: few; V gene: TRBV5-6; D gene: NA
CDR3 DNA: TGTGCCAGCAGGTTTGACACAGGTTCCGGTGAGACCCAGTACTTC; CDR3 protein: CASRFDTGSGETQYF; J gene: TRBJ2-5; clone size: NA; V gene: TRBV2; D gene: NA
CDR3 DNA: TGTGCCACCAGTGACAGGAGCTATGGCTACACCTTC; CDR3 protein: CATSDRSYGYTF; J gene: TRBJ1-2; clone size: NA; V gene: TRBV24-1; D gene: NA
CDR3 DNA: TGTGCCAGCAGCCAAGTATACAGCGTTAGCAATCAGCCCCAGCATTTT; CDR3 protein: CASSQVYSVSNQPQHF; J gene: TRBJ1-5; clone size: NA; V gene: TRBV7-9; D gene: NA
CDR3 DNA: TGCGCCAGCAGATTGGGGGGGTCGAACACTGAAGCTTTCTTT; CDR3 protein: CASRLGGSNTEAFF; J gene: TRBJ1-1; clone size: NA; V gene: TRBV10-2; D gene: NA
CDR3 DNA: TGTGCCAGCAGCGACCAGCGGGAGTTAGAGCAGTACTTC; CDR3 protein: CASSDQRELEQYF; J gene: TRBJ2-7; clone size: NA; V gene: TRBV7-2; D gene: TRBD2
CDR3 DNA: TGTGCCATCAGTGACTCCCGCCGGGGGGCTTTCTTT; CDR3 protein: CAISDSRRGAFF; J gene: TRBJ1-1; clone size: NA; V gene: TRBV10-3; D gene: NA
CDR3 DNA: TGTGCCATCAGTGCCTCACTAGCGGACAGGGGAAGAGAGACCCAGTACTTC; CDR3 protein: CAISASLADRGRETQYF; J gene: TRBJ2-5; clone size: once; V gene: TRBV10-3; D gene: NA
CDR3 DNA: TGCAGCGTGCCTTCGTGGGGGACTGAAGCTTTCTTT; CDR3 protein: CSVPSWGTEAFF; J gene: TRBJ1-1; clone size: many; V gene: TRBV29-1; D gene: NA
CDR3 DNA: TGTGCCAGTTCGGAAGAGGACGAGCAGTACTTC; CDR3 protein: CASSEEDEQYF; J gene: TRBJ2-7; clone size: many; V gene: TRBV19; D gene: NA
CDR3 DNA: TGCAGCGTTGAAGGGGGGCCTGCAGGGCTGGCGGAGCAGTACTTC; CDR3 protein: CSVEGGPAGLAEQYF; J gene: TRBJ2-7; clone size: NA; V gene: TRBV29-1; D gene: NA
CDR3 DNA: TGCGGTGCTAGACGTTTACTAGCGGACTTCCAAGAGACCCAGTACTTC; CDR3 protein: CGARRLLADFQETQYF; J gene: TRBJ2-5; clone size: NA; V gene: TRBV20-1; D gene: TRBD2
CDR3 DNA: TGCGCCAGCAGCTTGGAATTCTCCACTGAAGCTTTCTTT; CDR3 protein: CASSLEFSTEAFF; J gene: TRBJ1-1; clone size: many; V gene: TRBV5-1; D gene: NA
CDR3 DNA: TGTGCCATCAGTCCCGGGACAGGCCTTGCTTCTGGGGCCAACGTCCTGACTTTC; CDR3 protein: CAISPGTGLASGANVLTF; J gene: TRBJ2-6; clone size: NA; V gene: TRBV10-3; D gene: TRBD1
CDR3 DNA: TGTGCCAGCAGAGGGACAGGAGGCGAAAAACTGTTTTTT; CDR3 protein: CASRGTGGEKLFF; J gene: TRBJ1-4; clone size: NA; V gene: TRBV6-5; D gene: TRBD1
CDR3 DNA: TGTGCCAGCAGTTACCAGAGTCCCAACTATGGCTACACCTTC; CDR3 protein: CASSYQSPNYGYTF; J gene: TRBJ1-2; clone size: NA; V gene: TRBV6-5; D gene: NA
CDR3 DNA: TGTGCCAGCAGCCTCAACCTCGGGACAGCAAAAACTAACTATGGCTACACCTTC; CDR3 protein: CASSLNLGTAKTNYGYTF; J gene: TRBJ1-2; clone size: few; V gene: TRBV7-9; D gene: TRBD1
CDR3 DNA: TGCAGTGCTAAGGTGCAAGAGACCCAGTACTTC; CDR3 protein: CSAKVQETQYF; J gene: TRBJ2-5; clone size: NA; V gene: TRBV20-1; D gene: NA
CDR3 DNA: TGTGCCAGCAGCCCTGACAGCTCACCCCTCCACTTT; CDR3 protein: CASSPDSSPLHF; J gene: TRBJ1-6; clone size: many; V gene: TRBV7-9; D gene: NA
CDR3 DNA: TGTGCCAGCAGCTTAACGTCTAGCGGGAGAGAGACCCAGCATTTT; CDR3 protein: CASSLTSSGRETQHF; J gene: TRBJ1-5; clone size: NA; V gene: TRBV7-9; D gene: NA
CDR3 DNA: TGTGCCAGCAGCTTGTGGCCCAGCTTGGACGAGCAGTACTTC; CDR3 protein: CASSLWPSLDEQYF; J gene: TRBJ2-7; clone size: NA; V gene: TRBV5-6; D gene: NA
CDR3 DNA: TGTGCCAGCAGCTTTGGCCCATTAGGTTTTAATCCCCAGCATTTT; CDR3 protein: CASSFGPLGFNPQHF; J gene: TRBJ1-5; clone size: NA; V gene: TRBV12-1; D gene: NA
CDR3 DNA: TGTGCCAGCAGTTTAGTCCCCCAGTACTTC; CDR3 protein: CASSLVPQYF; J gene: TRBJ2-5; clone size: NA; V gene: TRBV12-3/TRBV12-4; D gene: NA
CDR3 DNA: TGTGCCAGCAGTGAATTTCAAAGGCCCCCGCAAGAGACCCAGTACTTC; CDR3 protein: CASSEFQRPPQETQYF; J gene: TRBJ2-5; clone size: NA; V gene: TRBV25-1; D gene: NA
CDR3 DNA: TGCAGCGTTGTAGGGGGGGGGCCGGAATCTGGAAACACCATATATTTT; CDR3 protein: CSVVGGGPESGNTIYF; J gene: TRBJ1-3; clone size: few; V gene: TRBV29-1; D gene: NA
CDR3 DNA: TGTGCCATCCGAGGGGCAGACCAAGAGACCCAGTACTTC; CDR3 protein: CAIRGADQETQYF; J gene: TRBJ2-5; clone size: many; V gene: TRBV10-3; D gene: NA
CDR3 DNA: TGCGCCAGCAGCCCCGACAGGGGAGGGTTCGAGCAGTACTTC; CDR3 protein: CASSPDRGGFEQYF; J gene: TRBJ2-7; clone size: once; V gene: TRBV5-1; D gene: NA
CDR3 DNA: TGTGCCAGCAGCTTGGGCGGGAGTTTGGAGACCCAGTACTTC; CDR3 protein: CASSLGGSLETQYF; J gene: TRBJ2-5; clone size: many; V gene: TRBV7-2; D gene: TRBD2
CDR3 DNA: TGTGCCAGCAGCTTTAGTGTGGAGACCCAGTACTTC; CDR3 protein: CASSFSVETQYF; J gene: TRBJ2-5; clone size: few; V gene: TRBV5-6; D gene: NA
CDR3 DNA: TGCAGTGCGGGCCCCCTCAGGGGAAGGACTTTCTTT; CDR3 protein: CSAGPLRGRTFF; J gene: TRBJ1-1; clone size: many; V gene: TRBV20-1; D gene: NA
CDR3 DNA: TGTGCCAGCAGTAATGACAGGCCCCATGGCTACACCTTC; CDR3 protein: CASSNDRPHGYTF; J gene: TRBJ1-2; clone size: NA; V gene: TRBV6-6; D gene: NA
CDR3 DNA: TGTGCCAGCCGACTGACAGGGGGTCAGCCCCAGCATTTT; CDR3 protein: CASRLTGGQPQHF; J gene: TRBJ1-5; clone size: NA; V gene: TRBV7-9; D gene: TRBD1
CDR3 DNA: TGTGCCAGCAGCCCCGGGACAGCGATTAATGAAAAACTGTTTTTT; CDR3 protein: CASSPGTAINEKLFF; J gene: TRBJ1-4; clone size: NA; V gene: TRBV9; D gene: TRBD1
CDR3 DNA: TGTGCCATCAGTGAAAAAAAGGGGACCCTAATGCGGAAACTGTTTTTT; CDR3 protein: CAISEKKGTLMRKLFF; J gene: TRBJ1-4; clone size: many; V gene: TRBV10-3; D gene: NA
CDR3 DNA: TGTGCCAGCAGCCAAGGAGGGGGCGGAGGAGGAAACACCATATATTTT; CDR3 protein: CASSQGGGGGGNTIYF; J gene: TRBJ1-3; clone size: NA; V gene: TRBV7-2; D gene: TRBD1
CDR3 DNA: TGCAGTGCTAGCCAGGGGGACGAGCAGTACTTC; CDR3 protein: CSASQGDEQYF; J gene: TRBJ2-7; clone size: few; V gene: TRBV20-1; D gene: TRBD1
CDR3 DNA: TGTGCCATCCGGGACAGGGGGAGGCAGCCCCAGCATTTT; CDR3 protein: CAIRDRGRQPQHF; J gene: TRBJ1-5; clone size: NA; V gene: TRBV10-3; D gene: TRBD1
CDR3 DNA: TGCGCCAGCAGCCAAGATGGGAACCTCCAAGAGACCCAGTACTTC; CDR3 protein: CASSQDGNLQETQYF; J gene: TRBJ2-5; clone size: NA; V gene: TRBV7-8; D gene: NA
CDR3 DNA: TGTGCCATCAGTGACGACGAGAGAGTGAATTCACCCCTCCACTTT; CDR3 protein: CAISDDERVNSPLHF; J gene: TRBJ1-6; clone size: NA; V gene: TRBV10-3; D gene: NA
CDR3 DNA: TGTGCCAGCAGCTACCGACTAGCGGGGGCCAACGTCCTGACTTTC; CDR3 protein: CASSYRLAGANVLTF; J gene: TRBJ2-6; clone size: NA; V gene: TRBV7-6; D gene: TRBD2